Sequencing of this T cell receptor beta chain was carried out in a study of PD-1 blockade in classical Hodgkin lymphoma. Study information: Intravenous nivolumab at 3 mg/kg was given to patients every 2 weeks. Study results and limitations: It was CD4+ TCR diversity, not CD8+, that rose significantly by C4D1. The study reported lower baseline TCR diversity in newly diagnosed patients than in healthy donors.

Turning to this clone: Its target is unknown.

The protocol was immunoSEQ multiplex PCR, while the TCRdb copy is restricted to in-frame clones and leaves out a portion. The table shows 110,000 or so clones, with 89% occurring only once. The sample's time point: cycle 4 day 1 (C4D1), after 6 weeks of nivolumab. Each patient's relapse followed autologous stem cell transplantation, and brentuximab vedotin exposure varied. With 7 bases clipped from V and 2 bases from J, the junction kept 7 bases outside the gene matches. The CDR3 covers 15 residues. Germline CDR1 is MDHEN and CDR2 is SYDVKM. The sample consisted of peripheral blood mononuclear cells (PBMCs), taken before the fourth cycle of nivolumab. The V gene is TRBV28, the J gene TRBJ1-5; 8 positions agree with TRBD1. This receptor was identified in a human donor with classical Hodgkin lymphoma. Here the CDR3 reads CASTSTGVGNQPQHF. The CDR3 nucleotides are TGTGCCAGCACCTCGACAGGGGTGGGCAATCAGCCCCAGCATTTT.